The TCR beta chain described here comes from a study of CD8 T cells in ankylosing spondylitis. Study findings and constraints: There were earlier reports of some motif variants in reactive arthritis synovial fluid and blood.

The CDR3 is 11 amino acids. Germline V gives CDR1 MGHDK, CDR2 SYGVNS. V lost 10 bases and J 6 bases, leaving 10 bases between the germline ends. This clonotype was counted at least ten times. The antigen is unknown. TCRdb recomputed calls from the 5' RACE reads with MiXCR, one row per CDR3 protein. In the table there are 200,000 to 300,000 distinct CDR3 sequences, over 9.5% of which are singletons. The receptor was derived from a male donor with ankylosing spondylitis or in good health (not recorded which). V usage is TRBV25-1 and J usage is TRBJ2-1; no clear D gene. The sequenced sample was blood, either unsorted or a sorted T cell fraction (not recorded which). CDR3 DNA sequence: TGTGCCACCCACAAGGGCAATGAGCAGTTCTTC. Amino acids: CATHKGNEQFF.